Below are 27 T cell receptor beta chains sequenced from a single sample in a study of cytomegalovirus exposure and HLA in healthy donors. PCR involved 60 Vbeta and 13 Jbeta primers. Profiling relied on immunoSEQ multiplex PCR, and the TCRdb table lists in-frame clones only, not all of them. The sample lists about 130,000 clones; 65% to 90% were seen once. Sample: PBMCs. The receptor set was obtained from a girl aged 2-9 years in good health and CMV-seronegative.

This chain joins TRBV28 and TRBJ1-2; 7 nucleotides line up with TRBD1. With V trimmed by 8 bases and J by 4 bases, 13 bases remained unmatched. Germline V CDR1 and CDR2: MDHEN, SYDVKM. The CDR3 runs 15 residues. CDR3 in DNA: TGTGCCAGCGGCATCCGGGACAGCCGGGGCTATGGCTACACCTTC. It specifies CASGIRDSRGYGYTF.

The rearrangement uses TRBV6-4 and TRBJ2-2; 7 bases fit TRBD2. Trimming removed 3 bases from V and 6 bases from J; junction bases left unmatched: 4. CDR3 size: 14 residues. Germline assignment: CDR1 MRHNA and CDR2 SNTAGT. The CDR3: CASSETSEAGELFF. The CDR3 coding sequence is TGTGCCAGCAGTGAAACTAGCGAGGCCGGGGAGCTGTTTTTT.

The V call is TRBV9, the J call TRBJ2-7; 9 bases align to TRBD1. J gave up 3 bases and V 3 bases, and 10 bases lay outside the gene matches. The length of the CDR3 is 16 residues. CDR1 and CDR2 from the germline V gene are SGDLS and YYNGEE. Here the CDR3 reads CASSADTSGQGYEQYF. In DNA form, the CDR3 reads TGTGCCAGCAGCGCCGACACGTCGGGACAGGGCTACGAGCAGTACTTC.

This chain's CDR3 is CAWNSFPYGYTF. CDR3 coding DNA: TGTGCCTGGAACAGCTTCCCCTATGGCTACACCTTC. The rearrangement joins TRBV30 to TRBJ1-2; D unresolved. CDR1 and CDR2 from the germline V gene are GTSNPN and SVGIG (reference sequence). With 4 bases removed from V and 4 bases from J, the gap between germline ends came to 10 bases. The CDR3 consists of 12 residues.

In nucleotides, the CDR3 is TGTGCCAGTAGGGAGACTAGCGGGTCCACAGATACGCAGTATTTT. Amino acids: CASRETSGSTDTQYF. The chain employs TRBV19 and TRBJ2-3; 10 bases match TRBD2. V lost 6 bases, J lost 2 bases, and 5 bases stayed unmatched. The length of the CDR3 is 15 residues. Germline CDR1 LNHDA, CDR2 SQIVND (reference sequence).

This chain uses TRBV10-2 with TRBJ1-2, with D perhaps TRBD1 (6 bases). Germline CDR1 and CDR2: WSHSY and SAAADI. This CDR3 region has 13 residues. The V end was cut by 6 bases, the J end by 3 bases, with 11 bases between. CDR3 nucleotide sequence: TGCGCCAGCAGCCCCAGGGGTGACTATGGCTACACCTTC. It specifies CASSPRGDYGYTF.

This chain links TRBV28 with TRBJ2-5; 8 positions match TRBD2. Trimming took 3 bases from V and 2 from J; bases not matched to a gene: 8. CDR1 MDHEN and CDR2 SYDVKM come from the germline V gene. This CDR3 has 16 residues. The CDR3 DNA sequence: TGTGCCAGCAGTTTGTGGGGACGCGGGAGGCAAGAGACCCAGTACTTC. This translates into CASSLWGRGRQETQYF. Complete variable domain (other parts from reference TRBV28 and TRBJ2-5): DVKVTQSSRYLVKRTGEKVFLECVQDMDHENMFWYRQDPGLGLRLIYFSYDVKMKEKGDIPEGYSVSREKKERFSLILESASTNQTSMYLCASSLWGRGRQETQYFGPGTRLLVL.

The chain combines TRBV4-1 with TRBJ1-2, with 8 nucleotides matching TRBD1. Germline-derived CDR1 and CDR2 are MGHRA and YSYEKL. V was pared by 4 bases and J by 6 bases, with 10 bases of the junction left unmatched. The CDR3 extends over 15 amino acids. CDR3 DNA sequence: TGCGCCAGCAGCCTCGACCCCCCACAGGGGGATGGCTACACCTTC. Protein sequence: CASSLDPPQGDGYTF.

This chain connects TRBV7-9 to TRBJ2-5; 7 bases fit TRBD1. The J segment lost 4 bases and the V segment lost 4 bases, leaving 6 bases of the junction unmatched. This CDR3 spans 14 amino acids. Germline assignment: CDR1 SEHNR and CDR2 FQNEAQ (reference sequence). DNA of the CDR3: TGTGCCAGCAGCTCACAGGGGCGGTCAGAGACCCAGTACTTC. Protein product: CASSSQGRSETQYF. Full variable domain (remainder filled in from reference TRBV7-9 and TRBJ2-5): DTGVSQNPRHKITKRGQNVTFRCDPISEHNRLYWYRQTLGQGPEFLTYFQNEAQLEKSRLLSDRFSAERPKGSFSTLEIQRTEQGDSAMYLCASSSQGRSETQYFGPGTRLLVL.

This clone ranks as large (0.1 to 1%). The chain uses TRBV5-4 and TRBJ2-6; TRBD2 matches 8 bases. The length of the CDR3 is 19 residues. The J segment lost 0 bases and the V segment lost 3 bases, leaving 11 bases of the junction unmatched. CDR1 and CDR2 from the germline V gene are SGHNT and YYREEE (reference sequence). The CDR3 DNA reads TGTGCCAGCAGCTCCGGCGCCACTAGCGGTTACTCTGGGGCCAACGTCCTGACTTTC. Translated: CASSSGATSGYSGANVLTF.

J is TRBJ2-7 and V is TRBV7-6; the match to TRBD2 covers 12 bases. V lost 4 bases and J lost 2; bases outside the gene matches: 6. The CDR3 spans 16 residues. CDR1 SGHVS and CDR2 FNYEAQ come from the germline V gene. CDR3 sequence reads: CASSSSSGGAPYEQYF. CDR3 bases: TGTGCCAGCAGCTCCTCTAGCGGGGGGGCGCCCTACGAGCAGTACTTC. Using reference TRBV7-6 and TRBJ2-7 for the parts outside the CDR3, the full variable domain is GAGVSQSPRYKVTKRGQDVALRCDPISGHVSLYWYRQALGQGPEFLTYFNYEAQQDKSGLPNDRFSAERPEGSISTLTIQRTEQRDSAMYRCASSSSSGGAPYEQYFGPGTRLTVT.

V and J are TRBV30 and TRBJ1-2, with a tentative D call TRBD1 (6 bases). Germline loops: CDR1 GTSNPN, CDR2 SVGIG (reference sequence). The CDR3 spans 13 residues. V shed 2 bases and J shed 0 bases, with 7 bases lying between them. CDR3 region: CAWSRGSNYGYTF. CDR3 DNA: TGTGCCTGGAGTAGGGGGTCTAACTATGGCTACACCTTC.

Turning to this clone: Germline is not matched at one junction end, which may reflect a read error. The chain is built from TRBV10-3 and TRBJ1-5, with 8 bases identical to TRBD1. Germline V lookup: CDR1 ENHRY, CDR2 SYGVKD. This CDR3 spans 15 amino acids. CDR3 sequence (DNA): TGTGCCATCAGTTCGGACAGGGAATTCAATCAACCCCAGCATTTT. As protein: CAISSDREFNQPQHF.

The V and J genes are TRBV7-2 and TRBJ2-5, with 11 nucleotides matching TRBD2. The CDR3 extends over 16 amino acids. V shed 6 bases and J 4 bases; nucleotides not matched to a gene: 10. Per germline, CDR1 SGHTA and CDR2 FQGNSA. The CDR3 is CASSQIAGGSRETQYF. The CDR3 DNA reads TGTGCCAGCAGTCAAATAGCGGGGGGGAGTCGAGAGACCCAGTACTTC.

V and J are TRBV5-6 and TRBJ1-2; a possible D gene is TRBD1 (5 bases). Trimming took 5 bases from V and 1 from J, leaving 12 bases between them. CDR3 size: 14 residues. Germline V gene lookup returns CDR1 SGHDT and CDR2 YYEEEE. In DNA form, the CDR3 reads TGTGCCAGCAGGTACCTACAGGTTAACTATGGCTACACCTTC. It codes for CASRYLQVNYGYTF.

The J gene is TRBJ2-7, the V gene TRBV25-1; D gene uncertain. The J call may be incorrect, as the DNA end agrees better with TRBJ2-1. CDR3 length equals 13 residues. In germline, CDR1 is MGHDK, CDR2 SYGVNS. The CDR3 loop reads CASSEPGVNEQFF. CDR3 in DNA: TGTGCCAGCAGTGAACCGGGTGTCAATGAGCAGTTCTTC.

The rearrangement links TRBV7-9 to TRBJ1-1; 8 bases align to TRBD1. CDR3 size: 17 residues. Per the germline V gene, CDR1 is SEHNR and CDR2 is FQNEAQ (reference sequence). V shed 5 bases, J shed 0 bases, and the junction held 11 bases outside the gene matches. In DNA form, the CDR3 reads TGTGCCAGCAGCGTGGACAGGGCTGGGGACATGAACACTGAAGCTTTCTTT. The encoded protein is CASSVDRAGDMNTEAFF.

The chain has TRBV28 and TRBJ2-5; maybe TRBD1 (5 bases). CDR3 length: 14 amino acids. CDR1 is MDHEN, CDR2 SYDVKM, per germline. Trimming stripped 6 bases from V and 2 bases from J, with 13 bases between. CDR3 bases: TGTGCCAGCAGCACCAGGCAGGGACAAGAGACCCAGTACTTC. This codes for CASSTRQGQETQYF.

V and J are TRBV4-2 and TRBJ1-2; no clear D. There are 17 residues in the CDR3. The germline V and J ends were trimmed by 0 bases and 3 bases, with 17 bases remaining between them. CDR1 is LGHNA, CDR2 YNFKEQ, per germline. In DNA, the CDR3 is TGTGCCAGCAGCCAAGATGGGGAGGGAGAAGGGTACTATGGCTACACCTTC. Residues: CASSQDGEGEGYYGYTF.

This rearrangement joins TRBV28 to TRBJ1-1; TRBD1 is a possible D gene (6 bases). The CDR3 is 14 residues long. Between the trimmed V and J ends, which lost 4 bases and 7 bases, there was a span of 16 bases. Germline CDR1 is MDHEN and CDR2 is SYDVKM. CDR3 residues: CASSYLTDSDEAFF. CDR3 DNA: TGTGCCAGCAGTTATCTAACGGACAGCGATGAAGCTTTCTTT. The entire variable domain, with the rest obtained from reference TRBV28 and TRBJ1-1, is as follows: DVKVTQSSRYLVKRTGEKVFLECVQDMDHENMFWYRQDPGLGLRLIYFSYDVKMKEKGDIPEGYSVSREKKERFSLILESASTNQTSMYLCASSYLTDSDEAFFGQGTRLTVV.

CDR3 sequence reads: CASSSSGTGNANTEAFF. The CDR3 DNA reads as TGTGCCAGCAGCTCGTCCGGGACAGGGAATGCGAACACTGAAGCTTTCTTT. V usage is TRBV9 and J usage is TRBJ1-1, with 9 bases fitting TRBD1. Germline CDR1 SGDLS, CDR2 YYNGEE. V was pared by 4 bases and J by 1 base, with 11 bases of the junction left unmatched. This CDR3 region has 17 residues.

This chain connects TRBV11-3 to TRBJ2-1, with 9 bases fitting TRBD1. Per germline, CDR1 SGHNT and CDR2 YENEEA. Losses at the gene ends were 8 bases for V and 3 bases for J; bases not matched to a gene: 8. The CDR3 consists of 15 residues. For the CDR3, the DNA is TGTGCCAGCTCCCCCGAGACAGGGGGCTACAATGAGCAGTTCTTC. As protein: CASSPETGGYNEQFF.

The chain combines TRBV13 with TRBJ2-3; TRBD2 agrees at 7 bases. Germline assignment: CDR1 PRHDT and CDR2 FYEKMQ (reference sequence). With 5 bases clipped from V and 6 bases from J, the junction kept 11 bases outside the gene matches. The CDR3 extends over 15 amino acids. CDR3 protein: CASSRTESGADTQYF. The DNA of the CDR3 is TGTGCCAGCAGCCGAACTGAGAGCGGGGCGGATACGCAGTATTTT.

This chain connects TRBV7-9 to TRBJ1-1; TRBD1 might be the D (5 bases). Per the germline V gene, CDR1 is SEHNR and CDR2 is FQNEAQ (reference sequence). CDR3 length: 15 residues. Trimming took off 5 bases at V and 3 bases at J, with 16 bases between the two ends. The CDR3 DNA follows: TGTGCCAGCAGCACTCCGGGGGATTATTACACTGAAGCTTTCTTT. It codes for CASSTPGDYYTEAFF.

The chain is built from TRBV4-1 and TRBJ2-3; possibly TRBD2 for D (6 bases). Per the germline V gene, CDR1 is MGHRA and CDR2 is YSYEKL. With 0 bases removed from V and 2 bases from J, the gap between germline ends came to 9 bases. This CDR3 is 15 amino acids long. The CDR3: CASSQEGGYTDTQYF. In DNA form, the CDR3 reads TGCGCCAGCAGCCAAGAAGGAGGGTACACAGATACGCAGTATTTT.

This rearrangement joins TRBV16 to TRBJ1-2; unclear D gene. With 0 bases removed from V and 3 bases from J, the gap between germline ends came to 8 bases. Germline assignment: CDR1 KGHSY and CDR2 FQNENV. The CDR3 has 14 amino acids. CDR3 nucleotide sequence: TGTGCCAGCAGCCAATCTACGGACTACTATGGCTACACCTTC. Protein sequence: CASSQSTDYYGYTF.

This chain connects TRBV6-5 to TRBJ1-3, with D possibly matching TRBD1 (6 bases). The CDR3 sequence is 14 residues long. Germline CDR1 and CDR2: MNHEY and SVGAGI. The germline V and J ends were trimmed by 0 bases and 9 bases, with 12 bases remaining between them. CDR3 DNA: TGTGCCAGCAGTTACTCCCGGGGGGCTGGCACCATATATTTT. Protein: CASSYSRGAGTIYF.